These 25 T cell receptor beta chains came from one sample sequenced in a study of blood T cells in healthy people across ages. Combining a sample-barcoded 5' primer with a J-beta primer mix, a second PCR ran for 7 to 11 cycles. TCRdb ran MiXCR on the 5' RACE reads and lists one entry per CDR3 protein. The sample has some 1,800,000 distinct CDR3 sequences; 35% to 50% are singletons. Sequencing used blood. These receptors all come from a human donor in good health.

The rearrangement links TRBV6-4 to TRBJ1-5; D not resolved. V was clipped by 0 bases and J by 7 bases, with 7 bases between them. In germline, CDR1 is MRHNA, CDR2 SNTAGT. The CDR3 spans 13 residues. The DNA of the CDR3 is TGTGCCAGCAGTGACTCAAAAGACCAGCCCCAGCATTTT. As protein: CASSDSKDQPQHF.

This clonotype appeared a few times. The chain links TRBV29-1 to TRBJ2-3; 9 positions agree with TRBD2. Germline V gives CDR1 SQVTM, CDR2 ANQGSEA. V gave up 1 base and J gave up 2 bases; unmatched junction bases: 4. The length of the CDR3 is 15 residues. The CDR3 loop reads CSVEGASGVTDTQYF. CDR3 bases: TGCAGCGTTGAAGGGGCTAGCGGGGTCACAGATACGCAGTATTTT.

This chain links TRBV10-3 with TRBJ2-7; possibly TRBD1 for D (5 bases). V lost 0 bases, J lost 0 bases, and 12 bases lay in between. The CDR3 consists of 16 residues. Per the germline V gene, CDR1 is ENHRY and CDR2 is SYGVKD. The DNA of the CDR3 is TGTGCCATCAGTGAGTCGTTAGGGGTTAGCTCCTACGAGCAGTACTTC. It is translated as CAISESLGVSSYEQYF.

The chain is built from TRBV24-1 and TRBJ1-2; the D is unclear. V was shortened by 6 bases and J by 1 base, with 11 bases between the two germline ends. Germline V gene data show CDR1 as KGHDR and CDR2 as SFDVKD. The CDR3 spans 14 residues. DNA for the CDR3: TGTGCCACCAGTCCTGACGCAAATAACTATGGCTACACCTTC. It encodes CATSPDANNYGYTF.

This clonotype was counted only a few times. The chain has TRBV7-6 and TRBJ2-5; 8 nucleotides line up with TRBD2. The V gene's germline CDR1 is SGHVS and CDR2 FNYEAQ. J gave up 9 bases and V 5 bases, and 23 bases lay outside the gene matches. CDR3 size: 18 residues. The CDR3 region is CASSAPPAASGQLRAQYF. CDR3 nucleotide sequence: TGTGCCAGCAGCGCCCCCCCGGCGGCTAGCGGGCAGCTCAGAGCCCAGTACTTC.

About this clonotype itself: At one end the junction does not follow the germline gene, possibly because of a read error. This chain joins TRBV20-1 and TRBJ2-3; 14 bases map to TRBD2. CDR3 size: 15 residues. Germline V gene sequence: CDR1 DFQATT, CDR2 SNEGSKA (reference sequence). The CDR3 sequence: CSGTSGGDSTDTQYF. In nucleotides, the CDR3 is TGTAGTGGGACTAGCGGGGGAGATAGCACAGATACGCAGTATTTT.

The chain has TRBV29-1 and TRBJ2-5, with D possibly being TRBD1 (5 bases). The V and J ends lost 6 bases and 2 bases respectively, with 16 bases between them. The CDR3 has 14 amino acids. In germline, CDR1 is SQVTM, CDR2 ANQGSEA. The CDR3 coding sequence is TGCAGCGTCGGGTATGGGGCGGCACAAGAGACCCAGTACTTC. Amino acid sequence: CSVGYGAAQETQYF.

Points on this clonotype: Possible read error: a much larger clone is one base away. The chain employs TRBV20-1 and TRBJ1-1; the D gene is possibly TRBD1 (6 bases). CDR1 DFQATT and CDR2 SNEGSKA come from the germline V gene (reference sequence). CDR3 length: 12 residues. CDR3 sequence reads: CGARGGNTEAFF. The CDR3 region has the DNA TGCGGTGCTAGAGGGGGGAACACTGAAGCTTTCTTT.

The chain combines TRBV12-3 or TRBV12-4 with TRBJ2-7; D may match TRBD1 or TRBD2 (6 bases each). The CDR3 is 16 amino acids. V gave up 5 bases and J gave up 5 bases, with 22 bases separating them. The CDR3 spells CASSLTIGGPRNEQYF. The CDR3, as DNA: TGTGCCAGCAGTCTTACAATAGGGGGGCCGCGGAACGAGCAGTACTTC.

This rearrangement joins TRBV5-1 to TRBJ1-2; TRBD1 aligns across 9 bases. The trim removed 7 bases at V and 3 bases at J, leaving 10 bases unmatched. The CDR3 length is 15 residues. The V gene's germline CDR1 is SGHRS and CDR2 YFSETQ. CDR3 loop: CASSIPDRGDYGYTF. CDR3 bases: TGCGCCAGCTCGATCCCTGACAGGGGGGACTATGGCTACACCTTC.

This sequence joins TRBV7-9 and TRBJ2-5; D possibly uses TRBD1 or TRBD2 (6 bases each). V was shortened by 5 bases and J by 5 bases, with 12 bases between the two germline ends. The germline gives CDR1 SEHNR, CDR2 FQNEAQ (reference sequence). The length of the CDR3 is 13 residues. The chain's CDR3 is CASSDGGSETQYF. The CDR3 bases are TGTGCCAGCAGCGACGGGGGCTCTGAGACCCAGTACTTC.

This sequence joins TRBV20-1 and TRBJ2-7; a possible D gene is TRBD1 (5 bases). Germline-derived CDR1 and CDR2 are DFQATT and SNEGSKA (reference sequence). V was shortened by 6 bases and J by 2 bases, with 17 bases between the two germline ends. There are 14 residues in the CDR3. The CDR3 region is CSAFRSTATYEQYF. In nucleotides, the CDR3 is TGCAGTGCCTTTCGGTCGACAGCAACCTACGAGCAGTACTTC.

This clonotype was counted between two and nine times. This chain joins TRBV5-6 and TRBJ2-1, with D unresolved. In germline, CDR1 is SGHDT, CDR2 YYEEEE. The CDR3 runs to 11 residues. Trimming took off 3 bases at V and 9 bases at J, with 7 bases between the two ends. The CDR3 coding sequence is TGTGCCAGCAGCTCTGTTTTTGAGCAGTTCTTC. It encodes CASSSVFEQFF.

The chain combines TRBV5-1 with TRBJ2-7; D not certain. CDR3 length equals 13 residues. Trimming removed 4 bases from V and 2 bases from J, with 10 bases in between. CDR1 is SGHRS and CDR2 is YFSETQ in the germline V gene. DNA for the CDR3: TGCGCCAGCAGCCCCGAAGTAACCTACGAGCAGTACTTC. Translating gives CASSPEVTYEQYF.

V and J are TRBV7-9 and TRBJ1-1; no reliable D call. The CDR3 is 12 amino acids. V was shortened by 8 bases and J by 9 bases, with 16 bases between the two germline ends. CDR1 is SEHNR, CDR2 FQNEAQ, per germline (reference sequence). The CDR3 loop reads CASPSNKTQAFF. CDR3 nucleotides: TGTGCCAGCCCCAGTAATAAAACACAAGCTTTCTTT.

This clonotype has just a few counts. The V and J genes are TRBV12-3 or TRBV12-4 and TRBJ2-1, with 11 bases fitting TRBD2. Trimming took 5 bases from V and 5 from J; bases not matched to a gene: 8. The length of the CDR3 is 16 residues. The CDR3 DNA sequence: TGTGCCAGCAGTCCCTACCTAGCGGGGGGCGACAATGAGCAGTTCTTC. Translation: CASSPYLAGGDNEQFF.

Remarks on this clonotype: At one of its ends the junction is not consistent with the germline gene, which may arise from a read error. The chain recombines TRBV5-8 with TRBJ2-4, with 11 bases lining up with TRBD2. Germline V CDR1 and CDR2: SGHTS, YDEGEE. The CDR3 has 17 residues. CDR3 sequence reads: CASSLWLAGGGTYEQYF. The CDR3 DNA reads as TGTGCCAGCAGCTTATGGCTAGCGGGGGGAGGAACCTACGAGCAGTATTTC.

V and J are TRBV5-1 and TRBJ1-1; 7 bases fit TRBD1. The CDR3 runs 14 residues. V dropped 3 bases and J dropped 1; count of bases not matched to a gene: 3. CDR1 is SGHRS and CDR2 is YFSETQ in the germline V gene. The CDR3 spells CASSWGQSNTEAFF. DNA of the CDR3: TGCGCCAGCAGCTGGGGACAGTCGAACACTGAAGCTTTCTTT.

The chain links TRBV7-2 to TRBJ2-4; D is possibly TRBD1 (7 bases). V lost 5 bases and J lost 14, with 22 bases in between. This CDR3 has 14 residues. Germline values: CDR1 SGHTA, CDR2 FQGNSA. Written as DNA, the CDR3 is TGTGCCAGCAGCCCCGCGGGTTCAGGGGGAGGAAAGTACTTC. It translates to CASSPAGSGGGKYF. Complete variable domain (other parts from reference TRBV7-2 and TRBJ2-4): GAGVSQSPSNKVTEKGKDVELRCDPISGHTALYWYRQSLGQGLEFLIYFQGNSAPDKSGLPSDRFSAERTGGSVSTLTIQRTQQEDSAVYLCASSPAGSGGGKYFGAGTRLSVL.

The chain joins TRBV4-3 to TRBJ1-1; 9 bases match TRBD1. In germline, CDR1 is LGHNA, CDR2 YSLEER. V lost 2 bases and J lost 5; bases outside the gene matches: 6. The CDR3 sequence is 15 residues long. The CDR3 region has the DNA TGCGCCAGCAGCCAACCCGACAGGGGGAGGACTGAAGCTTTCTTT. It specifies CASSQPDRGRTEAFF.

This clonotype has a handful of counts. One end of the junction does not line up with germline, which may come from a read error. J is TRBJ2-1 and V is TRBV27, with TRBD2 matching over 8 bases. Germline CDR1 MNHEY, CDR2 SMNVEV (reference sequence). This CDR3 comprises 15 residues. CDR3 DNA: TGTGCCAGCAGACATAGGACTAGCTCCCACAATGAGCAGTTCTTC. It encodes CASRHRTSSHNEQFF.

The CDR3 here is CASSLVGGTGNQPQHF. CDR3 DNA sequence: TGTGCCAGCAGCTTAGTAGGTGGGACAGGGAATCAGCCCCAGCATTTT. The chain uses TRBV7-2 and TRBJ1-5; 9 nucleotides align to TRBD1. Germline trimming cut 1 base from V and 4 bases from J; bases unmatched to any gene: 5. Germline-derived CDR1 and CDR2 are SGHTA and FQGNSA. CDR3 length: 16 residues.

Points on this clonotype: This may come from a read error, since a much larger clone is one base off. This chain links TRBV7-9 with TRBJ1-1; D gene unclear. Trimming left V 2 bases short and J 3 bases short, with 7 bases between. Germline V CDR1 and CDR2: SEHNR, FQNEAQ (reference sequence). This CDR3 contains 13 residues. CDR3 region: CASSLSEYTEAFF. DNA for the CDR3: TGTGCCAGCAGCTTATCTGAGTACACTGAAGCTTTCTTT.

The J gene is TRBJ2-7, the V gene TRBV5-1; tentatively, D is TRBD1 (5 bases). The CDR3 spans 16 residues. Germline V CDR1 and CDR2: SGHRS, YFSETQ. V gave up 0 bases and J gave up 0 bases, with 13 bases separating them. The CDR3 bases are TGCGCCAGCAGCTTGGATGCAGGGTCGGCCTCCTACGAGCAGTACTTC. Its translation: CASSLDAGSASYEQYF.

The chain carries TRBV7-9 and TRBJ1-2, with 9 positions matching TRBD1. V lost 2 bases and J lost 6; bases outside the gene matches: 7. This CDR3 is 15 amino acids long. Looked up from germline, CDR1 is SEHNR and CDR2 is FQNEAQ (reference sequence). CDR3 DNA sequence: TGTGCCAGCAGCTTACTGATACAGGGGGCGGATGGCTACACCTTC. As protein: CASSLLIQGADGYTF. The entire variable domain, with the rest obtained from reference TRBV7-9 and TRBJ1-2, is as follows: DTGVSQNPRHKITKRGQNVTFRCDPISEHNRLYWYRQTLGQGPEFLTYFQNEAQLEKSRLLSDRFSAERPKGSFSTLEIQRTEQGDSAMYLCASSLLIQGADGYTFGSGTRLTVV.